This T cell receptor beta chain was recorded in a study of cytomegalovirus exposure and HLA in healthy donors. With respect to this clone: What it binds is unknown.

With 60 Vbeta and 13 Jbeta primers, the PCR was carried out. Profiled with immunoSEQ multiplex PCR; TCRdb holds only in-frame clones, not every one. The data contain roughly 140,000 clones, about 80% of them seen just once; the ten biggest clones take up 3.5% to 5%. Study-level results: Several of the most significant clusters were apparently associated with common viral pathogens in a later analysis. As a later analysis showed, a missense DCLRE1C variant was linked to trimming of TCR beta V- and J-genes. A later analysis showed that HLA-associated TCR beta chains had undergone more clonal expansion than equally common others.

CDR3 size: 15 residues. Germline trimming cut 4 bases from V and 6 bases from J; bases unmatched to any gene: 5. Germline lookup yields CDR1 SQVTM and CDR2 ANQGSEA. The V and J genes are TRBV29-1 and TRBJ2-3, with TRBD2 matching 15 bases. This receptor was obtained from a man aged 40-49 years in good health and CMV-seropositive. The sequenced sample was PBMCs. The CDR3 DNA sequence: TGCAGCGTTGGGGGACTAGCGGGGGGTGTGGATACGCAGTATTTT. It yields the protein CSVGGLAGGVDTQYF.